These T cell receptor beta chains were read from a single sample in a study of a mutant IDH1 vaccine in newly diagnosed glioma. Sequenced by immunoSEQ multiplex PCR; TCRdb stores in-frame clones only, minus some. The sample carries approximately 31,000 clones, around 80% recorded once. Their cognate antigens are unknown. The sequenced sample was PBMCs, obtained from a glioma patient whose treatment included an IDH1 peptide vaccine. The receptors derive from a man between 40 and 49 years old with glioma. Some clones in this sample may be carry-over from other donors' samples. Each CDR3 is given with its conserved first and last residue. The order of the fields is clone size, V gene, J gene, CDR3 protein. Clone size is shown for a subset of rows, as once, few, many or a class of expanded clone.

>-|TRBV11-2|TRBJ1-4
CASSLVAGLKEKLFF
>-|TRBV5-4|TRBJ1-1
CASSPRTGLNTEAFF
>-|TRBV29-1|TRBJ1-2
CSVEAGSMGRGYGYTF
>-|TRBV7-2|TRBJ2-3
CASSPPGGAPTDTQYF
>-|TRBV7-8|TRBJ2-7
CASSPGGTSGGSSYEQYF
>-|TRBV18|TRBJ1-2
CASSPVLPRAGGYTF
>-|TRBV7-2|TRBJ1-5
CASSLASGFINQPQHF
>once|TRBV7-9|TRBJ1-3
CASSSDRGNGNTIYF
>-|TRBV2|TRBJ2-4
CASSEPDRGADF
>-|TRBV6-6|TRBJ1-5
CASSWDRLSNQPQHF
>-|TRBV25-1|TRBJ1-5
CASSPNRANQPQHF
>-|TRBV7-8|TRBJ1-3
CASSLSAGGGNTIYF
>-|TRBV7-2|TRBJ2-7
CASSLGGPATHEQYF
>-|TRBV10-2|TRBJ2-4
CASSESGLFLGAKNIQYF
>-|TRBV7-2|TRBJ1-4
CASSTPGRGNEKLFF
>-|TRBV7-9|TRBJ1-1
CASSFLVNTEAFF
>once|TRBV15|TRBJ2-3
CATSRGSGGTSTDTQYF
>-|TRBV6-6|TRBJ1-5
CASSYLAEGNQPQHF
>few|TRBV5-1|TRBJ2-3
CASSLGPSGGSGTDTQYF
>-|TRBV11-3|TRBJ2-5
CASSLGTTETQYF
>-|TRBV2|TRBJ2-4
CASRDGQLSYIQYF
>-|TRBV4-1|TRBJ2-5
CASSQDGRGAQETQYF
>-|TRBV27|TRBJ2-7
CASSWTSGGALSEQYF
>once|TRBV6-6|TRBJ2-1
CASSYWTSGGYNEQFF
>few|TRBV29-1|TRBJ1-2
CSVEVSGYGYTF
>medium-sized|TRBV4-1|TRBJ1-1
CASSRGGSDTEAFF
>-|TRBV6-1|TRBJ1-2
CASSEARARGGYGYTF
>-|TRBV19|TRBJ1-1
CASSISEGGEAFF
>-|TRBV7-9|TRBJ2-7
CASSRGVPGTEYF
>few|TRBV11-2|TRBJ1-1
CASSLYRGTDTEAFF
>-|TRBV4-3|TRBJ1-4
CASSQWGKKLFF
>-|TRBV15|TRBJ1-1
CATQLGIMNTEAFF
>-|TRBV4-1|TRBJ1-6
CASSQRNSPLHF
>-|TRBV18|TRBJ1-2
CASSLETGAVNYGYTF
>-|TRBV4-1|TRBJ2-7
CASSSGQGAFGEQYF
>-|TRBV7-8|TRBJ1-1
CASSYNIQGLRTEAFF
>few|TRBV4-3|TRBJ2-1
CASSQWGGGANEQFF
>-|TRBV5-6|TRBJ1-2
CASSFRGTVRGYTF
>-|TRBV7-9|TRBJ1-2
CASSNLGDREDGYTF
>-|TRBV5-1|TRBJ2-5
CASHSTMGLETQYF
>few|TRBV29-1|TRBJ2-2
CSVPPPEGGTGELFF
>once|TRBV2|TRBJ2-2
CASDRGLDTGELFF
>-|TRBV10-3|TRBJ2-1
CAISEKAGDSYNEQFF
>-|TRBV9|TRBJ1-6
CASSVEGNNSPLHF
>-|TRBV12-2|TRBJ2-3
CASRARRTSGDSRSTDTQYF
>-|TRBV10-3|TRBJ2-1
CAISDYSAKSRNEQFF
>-|TRBV5-1|TRBJ2-5
CASSSREAKETQYF
>-|TRBV10-3|TRBJ1-2
CAIALLPGQGLYGYTF
>-|TRBV6-1|TRBJ2-6
CASSEYPGGEGGANVLTF
>-|TRBV7-2|TRBJ2-5
CASSSVRGVQETQYF
>-|TRBV28|TRBJ1-2
CASSPVSGGQDYGYTF
>-|TRBV10-3|TRBJ1-2
CAIRDGTVNYGYTF
>-|TRBV6-5|TRBJ2-7
CASSYTRDDEQYF
>few|TRBV2|TRBJ1-1
CASNRDRGTEAFF
>-|TRBV4-1|TRBJ1-2
CASSQDRQGRSGYTF
>-|TRBV28|TRBJ1-1
CASSLLKVNTEAFF
>-|TRBV2|TRBJ1-4
CASRLRQGRGEKLFF
>-|TRBV7-6|TRBJ1-2
CASSLAPQGDGYTF
>-|TRBV27|TRBJ1-2
CASSSGIGYTF
>-|TRBV5-4|TRBJ1-4
CASSSLRGANEKLFF